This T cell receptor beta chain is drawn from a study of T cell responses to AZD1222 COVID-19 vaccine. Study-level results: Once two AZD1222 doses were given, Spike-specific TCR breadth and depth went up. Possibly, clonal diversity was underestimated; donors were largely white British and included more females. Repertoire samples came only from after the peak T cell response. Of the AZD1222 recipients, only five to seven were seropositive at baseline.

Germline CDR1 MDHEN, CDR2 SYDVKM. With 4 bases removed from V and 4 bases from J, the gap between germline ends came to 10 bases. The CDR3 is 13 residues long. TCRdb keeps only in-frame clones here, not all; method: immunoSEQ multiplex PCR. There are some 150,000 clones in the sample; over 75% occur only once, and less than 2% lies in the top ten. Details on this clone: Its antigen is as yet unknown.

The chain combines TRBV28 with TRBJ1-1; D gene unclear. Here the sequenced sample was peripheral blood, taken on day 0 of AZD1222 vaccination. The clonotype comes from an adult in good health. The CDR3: CASSSSIGTEAFF. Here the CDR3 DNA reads TGTGCCAGCAGTTCTTCTATAGGCACTGAAGCTTTCTTT. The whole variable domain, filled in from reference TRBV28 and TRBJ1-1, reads DVKVTQSSRYLVKRTGEKVFLECVQDMDHENMFWYRQDPGLGLRLIYFSYDVKMKEKGDIPEGYSVSREKKERFSLILESASTNQTSMYLCASSSSIGTEAFFGQGTRLTVV.